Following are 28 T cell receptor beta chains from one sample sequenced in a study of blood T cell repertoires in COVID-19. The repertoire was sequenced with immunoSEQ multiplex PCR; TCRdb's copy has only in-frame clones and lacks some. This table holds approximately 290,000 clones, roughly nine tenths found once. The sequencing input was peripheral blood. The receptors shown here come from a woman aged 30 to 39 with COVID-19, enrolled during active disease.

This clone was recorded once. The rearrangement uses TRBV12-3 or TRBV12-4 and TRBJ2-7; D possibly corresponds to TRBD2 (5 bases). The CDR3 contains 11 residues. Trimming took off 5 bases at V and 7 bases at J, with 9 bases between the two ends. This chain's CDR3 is CASSRGWEQYF. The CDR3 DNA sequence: TGTGCCAGCAGTCGGGGTTGGGAGCAGTACTTC.

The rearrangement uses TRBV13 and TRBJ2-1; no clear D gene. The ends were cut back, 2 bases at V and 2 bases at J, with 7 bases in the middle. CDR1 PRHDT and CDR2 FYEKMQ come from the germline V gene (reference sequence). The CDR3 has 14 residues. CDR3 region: CASSLRTAYNEQFF. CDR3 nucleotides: TGTGCCAGCAGCTTAAGAACAGCCTACAATGAGCAGTTCTTC.

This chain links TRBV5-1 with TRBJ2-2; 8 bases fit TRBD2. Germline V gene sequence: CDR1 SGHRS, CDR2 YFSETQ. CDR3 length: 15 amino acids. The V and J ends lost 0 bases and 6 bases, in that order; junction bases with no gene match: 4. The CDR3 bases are TGCGCCAGCAGCTTGGGGACTAGCTCATCCGGGGAGCTGTTTTTT. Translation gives CASSLGTSSSGELFF. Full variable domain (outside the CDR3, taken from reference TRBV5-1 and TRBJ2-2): KAGVTQTPRYLIKTRGQQVTLSCSPISGHRSVSWYQQTPGQGLQFLFEYFSETQRNKGNFPGRFSGRQFSNSRSEMNVSTLELGDSALYLCASSLGTSSSGELFFGEGSRLTVL.

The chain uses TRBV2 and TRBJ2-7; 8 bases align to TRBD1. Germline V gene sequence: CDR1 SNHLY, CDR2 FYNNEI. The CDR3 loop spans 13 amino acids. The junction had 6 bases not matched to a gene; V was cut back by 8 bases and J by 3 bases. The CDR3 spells CASRAGGGYEQYF. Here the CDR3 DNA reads TGTGCCAGCCGCGCAGGGGGCGGCTACGAGCAGTACTTC.

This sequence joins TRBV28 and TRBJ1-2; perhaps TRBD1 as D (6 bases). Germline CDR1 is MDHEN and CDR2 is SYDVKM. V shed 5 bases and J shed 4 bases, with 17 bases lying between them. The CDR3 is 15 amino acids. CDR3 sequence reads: CASSPRDIKLYGYTF. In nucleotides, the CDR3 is TGTGCCAGCAGTCCCCGGGACATCAAGCTCTATGGCTACACCTTC.

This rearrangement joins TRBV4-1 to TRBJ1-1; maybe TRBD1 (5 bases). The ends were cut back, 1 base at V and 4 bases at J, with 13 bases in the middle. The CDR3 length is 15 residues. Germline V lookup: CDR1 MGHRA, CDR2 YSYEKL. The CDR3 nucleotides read TGCGCCAGCAGCCAAGGGGACGTCGGGGGCACTGAAGCTTTCTTT. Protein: CASSQGDVGGTEAFF.

The CDR3 nucleotides read TGTGCCAGTAAATGGAGAACGGATTCACCCCTCCACTTT. Encoded protein: CASKWRTDSPLHF. The gene calls are TRBV19 and TRBJ1-6; D unclear. In germline, CDR1 is LNHDA, CDR2 SQIVND (reference sequence). Trimming pared 7 bases from V and 8 bases from J, leaving 12 bases between. This CDR3 is 13 amino acids long.

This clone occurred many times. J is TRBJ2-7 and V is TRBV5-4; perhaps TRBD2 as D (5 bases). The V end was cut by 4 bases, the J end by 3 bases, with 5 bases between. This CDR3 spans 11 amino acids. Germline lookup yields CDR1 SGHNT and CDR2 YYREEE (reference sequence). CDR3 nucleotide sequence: TGTGCCAGCAGCCGGGGCTACGAGCAGTACTTC. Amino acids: CASSRGYEQYF. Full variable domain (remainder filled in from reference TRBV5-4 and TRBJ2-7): ETGVTQSPTHLIKTRGQQVTLRCSSQSGHNTVSWYQQALGQGPQFIFQYYREEENGRGNFPPRFSGLQFPNYSSELNVNALELDDSALYLCASSRGYEQYFGPGTRLTVT.

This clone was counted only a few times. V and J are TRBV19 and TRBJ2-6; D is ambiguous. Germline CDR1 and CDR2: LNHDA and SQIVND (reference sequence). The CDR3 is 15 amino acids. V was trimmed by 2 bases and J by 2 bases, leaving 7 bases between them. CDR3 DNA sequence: TGTGCCAGTAGTATAATGGCAACTGGGGCCAACGTCCTGACTTTC. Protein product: CASSIMATGANVLTF.

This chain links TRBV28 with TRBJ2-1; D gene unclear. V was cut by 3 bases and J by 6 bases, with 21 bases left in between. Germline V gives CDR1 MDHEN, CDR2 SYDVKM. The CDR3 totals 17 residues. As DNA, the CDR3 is TGTGCCAGCAGTTTTCTCCAAATCCAACTAAACTCCAATGAGCAGTTCTTC. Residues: CASSFLQIQLNSNEQFF.

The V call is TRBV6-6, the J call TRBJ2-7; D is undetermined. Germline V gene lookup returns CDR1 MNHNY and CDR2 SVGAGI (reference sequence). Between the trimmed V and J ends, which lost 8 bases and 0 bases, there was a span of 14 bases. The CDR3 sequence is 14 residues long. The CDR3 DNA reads TGTGCCAGCCGGTCCGCGGAAAGCTCCTACGAGCAGTACTTC. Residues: CASRSAESSYEQYF.

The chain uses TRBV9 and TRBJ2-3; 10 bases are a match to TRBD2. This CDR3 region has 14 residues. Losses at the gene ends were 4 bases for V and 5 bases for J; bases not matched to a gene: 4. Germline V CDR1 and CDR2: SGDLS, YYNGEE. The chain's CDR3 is CASSPRTSGDTQYF. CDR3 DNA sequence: TGTGCCAGCAGCCCTCGGACTAGCGGAGATACGCAGTATTTT.

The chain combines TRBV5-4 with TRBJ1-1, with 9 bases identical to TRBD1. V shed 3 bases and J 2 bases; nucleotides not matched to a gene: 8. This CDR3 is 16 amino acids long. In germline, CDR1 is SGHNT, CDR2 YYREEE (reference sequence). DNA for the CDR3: TGTGCCAGCAGCTCGATGACAGGGGGAGAAAACACTGAAGCTTTCTTT. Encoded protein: CASSSMTGGENTEAFF.

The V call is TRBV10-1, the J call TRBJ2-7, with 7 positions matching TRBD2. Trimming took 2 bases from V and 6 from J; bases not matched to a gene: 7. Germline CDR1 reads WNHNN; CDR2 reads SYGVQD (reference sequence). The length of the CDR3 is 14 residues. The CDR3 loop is CASSESAGRGEQYF. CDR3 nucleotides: TGCGCCAGCAGTGAGAGTGCGGGGAGGGGCGAGCAGTACTTC.

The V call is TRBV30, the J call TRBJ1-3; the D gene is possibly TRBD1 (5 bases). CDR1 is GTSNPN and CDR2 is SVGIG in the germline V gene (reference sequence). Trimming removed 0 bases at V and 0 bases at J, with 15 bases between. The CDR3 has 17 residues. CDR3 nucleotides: TGTGCCTGGAGTGTAGAGAGGGACTGGAGCTCTGGAAACACCATATATTTT. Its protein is CAWSVERDWSSGNTIYF.

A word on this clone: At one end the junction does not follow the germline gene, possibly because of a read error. The CDR3 bases are TGTGCCAGTAATATAGCGGGGAGAAACAATGAGCAGTTCTTC. It specifies CASNIAGRNNEQFF. The chain is built from TRBV19 and TRBJ2-1, with TRBD2 matching 8 bases. This CDR3 has 14 amino acids. CDR1 is LNHDA, CDR2 SQIVND, per germline (reference sequence).

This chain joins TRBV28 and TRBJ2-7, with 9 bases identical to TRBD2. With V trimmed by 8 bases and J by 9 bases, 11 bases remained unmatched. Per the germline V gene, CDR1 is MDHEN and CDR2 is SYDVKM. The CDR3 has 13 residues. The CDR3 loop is CASHPGTSHGQYF. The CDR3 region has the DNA TGTGCCAGCCACCCAGGGACTAGCCACGGGCAGTACTTC.

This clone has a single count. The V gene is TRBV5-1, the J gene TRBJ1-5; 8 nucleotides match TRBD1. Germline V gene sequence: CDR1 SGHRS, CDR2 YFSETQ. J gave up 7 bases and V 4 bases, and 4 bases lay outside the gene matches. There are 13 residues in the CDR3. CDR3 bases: TGCGCCAGCAGCATGACAGGGGAGCAGCCCCAGCATTTT. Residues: CASSMTGEQPQHF.

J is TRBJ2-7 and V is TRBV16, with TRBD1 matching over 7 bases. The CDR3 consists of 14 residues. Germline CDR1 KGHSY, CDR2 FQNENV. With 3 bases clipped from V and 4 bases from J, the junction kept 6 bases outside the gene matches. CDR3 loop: CASSQWDRKYEQYF. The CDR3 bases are TGTGCCAGCAGCCAGTGGGACAGAAAGTACGAGCAGTACTTC.

CDR3 amino acids: CAWLDRGSEAFF. The DNA of the CDR3 is TGTGCCTGGTTGGACAGGGGTTCTGAAGCTTTCTTT. This chain links TRBV30 with TRBJ1-1, with 9 bases aligning to TRBD1. This CDR3 contains 12 residues. Trimming at V came to 5 bases and at J to 6 bases, leaving 4 bases not matched to a gene. Germline CDR1 is GTSNPN and CDR2 is SVGIG (reference sequence).

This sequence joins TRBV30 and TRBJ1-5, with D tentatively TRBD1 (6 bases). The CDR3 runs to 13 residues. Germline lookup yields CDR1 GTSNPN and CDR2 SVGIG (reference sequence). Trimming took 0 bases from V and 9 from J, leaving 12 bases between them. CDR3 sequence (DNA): TGTGCCTGGAGTGTACAGGGAAACGGGCCCCAGCATTTT. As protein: CAWSVQGNGPQHF.

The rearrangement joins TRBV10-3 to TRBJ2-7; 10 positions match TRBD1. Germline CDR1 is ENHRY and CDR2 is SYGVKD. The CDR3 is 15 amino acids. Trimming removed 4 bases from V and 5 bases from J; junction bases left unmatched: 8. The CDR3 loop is CAISGTGGFADEQYF. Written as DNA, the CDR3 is TGTGCCATCAGTGGGACAGGGGGATTCGCCGACGAGCAGTACTTC.

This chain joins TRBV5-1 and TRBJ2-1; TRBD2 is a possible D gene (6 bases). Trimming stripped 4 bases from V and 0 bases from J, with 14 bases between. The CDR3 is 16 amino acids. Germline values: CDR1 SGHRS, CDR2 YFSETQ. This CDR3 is CASSLGLKSSYNEQFF. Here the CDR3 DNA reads TGCGCCAGCAGCCTGGGACTGAAGAGCTCCTACAATGAGCAGTTCTTC.

The CDR3 here is CASSLAGGSLIEAFF. The CDR3 bases are TGCGCCAGCAGCTTGGCCGGGGGGAGCCTGATTGAAGCTTTCTTT. J is TRBJ1-1 and V is TRBV5-1; D may be TRBD1 (5 bases). Germline CDR1 and CDR2: SGHRS and YFSETQ. Trimming stripped 0 bases from V and 7 bases from J, with 16 bases between. This CDR3 has 15 amino acids.

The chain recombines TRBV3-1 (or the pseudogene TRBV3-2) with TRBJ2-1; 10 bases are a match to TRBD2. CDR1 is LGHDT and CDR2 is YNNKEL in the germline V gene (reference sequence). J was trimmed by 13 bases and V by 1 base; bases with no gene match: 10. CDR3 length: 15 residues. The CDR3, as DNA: TGTGCCAGCAGCCAAGTATCAGGACTAGCGGTGTTTCAGTTCTTC. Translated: CASSQVSGLAVFQFF.

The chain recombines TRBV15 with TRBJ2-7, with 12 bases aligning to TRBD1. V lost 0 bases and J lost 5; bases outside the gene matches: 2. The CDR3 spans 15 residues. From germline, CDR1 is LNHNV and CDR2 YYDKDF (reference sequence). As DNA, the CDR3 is TGTGCCACCAGCAGAGACGGGACAGGGGGCCACGAGCAGTACTTC. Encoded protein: CATSRDGTGGHEQYF.

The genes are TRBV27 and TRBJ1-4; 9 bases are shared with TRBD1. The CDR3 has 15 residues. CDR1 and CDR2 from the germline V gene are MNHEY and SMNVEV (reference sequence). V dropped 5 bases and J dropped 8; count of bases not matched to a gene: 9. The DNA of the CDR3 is TGTGCCAGCAGTGCGTACAGGGGGCGTTTGGAAAAACTGTTTTTT. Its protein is CASSAYRGRLEKLFF.

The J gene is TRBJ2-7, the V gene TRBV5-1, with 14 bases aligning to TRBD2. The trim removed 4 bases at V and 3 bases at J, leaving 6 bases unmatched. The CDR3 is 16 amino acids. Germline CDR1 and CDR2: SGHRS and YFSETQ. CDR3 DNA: TGCGCCAGCAGCGTTTCGGGGACTAGCGGGAGCTACGAGCAGTACTTC. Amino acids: CASSVSGTSGSYEQYF.